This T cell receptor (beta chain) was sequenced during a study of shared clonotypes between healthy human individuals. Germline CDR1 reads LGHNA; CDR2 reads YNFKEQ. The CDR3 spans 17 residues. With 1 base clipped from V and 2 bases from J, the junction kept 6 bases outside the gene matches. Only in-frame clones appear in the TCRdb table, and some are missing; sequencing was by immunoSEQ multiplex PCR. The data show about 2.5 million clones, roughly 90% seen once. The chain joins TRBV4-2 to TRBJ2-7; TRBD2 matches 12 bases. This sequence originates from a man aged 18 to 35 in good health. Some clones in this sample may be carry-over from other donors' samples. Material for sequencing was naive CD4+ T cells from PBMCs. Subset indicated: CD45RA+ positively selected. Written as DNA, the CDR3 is TGTGCCAGCAGCCAAGGACTAGCGGGAGAACCCCCCTACGAGCAGTACTTC. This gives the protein CASSQGLAGEPPYEQYF.